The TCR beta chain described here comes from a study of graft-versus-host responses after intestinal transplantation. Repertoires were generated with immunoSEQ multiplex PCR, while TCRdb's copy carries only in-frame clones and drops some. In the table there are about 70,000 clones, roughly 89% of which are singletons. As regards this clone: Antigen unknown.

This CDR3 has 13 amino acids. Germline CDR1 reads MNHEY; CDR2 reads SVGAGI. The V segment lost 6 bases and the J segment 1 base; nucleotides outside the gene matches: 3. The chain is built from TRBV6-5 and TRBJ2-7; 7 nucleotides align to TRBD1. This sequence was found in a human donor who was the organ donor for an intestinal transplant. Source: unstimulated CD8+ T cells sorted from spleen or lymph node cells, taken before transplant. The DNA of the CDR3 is TGTGCCAGCAGCCGGACAGGTTCCTACGAGCAGTACGTC. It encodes CASSRTGSYEQYV.